These T cell receptor beta chains were read from a single sample in a study of T cells in Graves' hyperthyroidism and ophthalmopathy. MiXCR, run by TCRdb on the multiplex PCR reads, gives a single entry per CDR3 protein. This table has about 250,000 distinct CDR3 sequences, around 22% appearing once. The material sequenced was blood. All receptors derive from a man aged 25-40 years with Graves' ophthalmopathy. The CDR3 runs from the conserved cysteine through the conserved F or W. Fields, in order: V gene, D gene, CDR3 length, clone size, J gene, CDR3 DNA, CDR3 protein. A D gene is named only where the DNA matches it firmly. Only some rows state a clone size, as once, few, many or a class for expanded clones.

>TRBV30|TRBD1|15|many|TRBJ2-3
TGTGCCTGGAATCCGGGACAGGGGGCGTCAGATACGCAGTATTTT
CAWNPGQGASDTQYF
>TRBV5-1|TRBD2|18|few|TRBJ2-3
TGCGCCAGCAGCTCTGGACTAGCGGGAGGGCCTCTGGCAGATACGCAGTATTTT
CASSSGLAGGPLADTQYF
>TRBV27|.|14|.|TRBJ1-5
TGTGCCAGCAGTTTCCCCGACACACATCAGCCCCAGCATTTT
CASSFPDTHQPQHF
>TRBV19|TRBD1|12|few|TRBJ2-1
TGTGCCAGTAGTATGGAGGGACAGGGGCAGTTCTTC
CASSMEGQGQFF
>TRBV5-1|.|12|many|TRBJ2-3
TGCGCCAGCAATCATCGGGGTGATACGCAGTATTTT
CASNHRGDTQYF
>TRBV11-2|.|15|.|TRBJ2-2
TGTGCCAGCAGCCCAAGACAGGCAGGCACCGGGGAGCTGTTTTTT
CASSPRQAGTGELFF
>TRBV10-3|TRBD2|16|.|TRBJ2-7
TGTGCCATCAGTGGACTACGGACTAGCGCAACCTACGAGCAGTACTTC
CAISGLRTSATYEQYF
>TRBV18|.|14|.|TRBJ2-5
TGTGCCAGCTCACCACAGTGGCGGCAAGAGACCCAGTACTTC
CASSPQWRQETQYF
>TRBV3-1|TRBD1|13|many|TRBJ1-4
TGTGCCAGCAGTCGACAGGGGAGTGAAAAACTGTTTTTT
CASSRQGSEKLFF
>TRBV6-1|TRBD1|14|.|TRBJ2-5
TGTGCCAGCAGACCTGACAGGGCCCAAGAGACCCAGTACTTC
CASRPDRAQETQYF
>TRBV2|.|17|many|TRBJ1-6
TGTGCCAGCAGTACCCGGGACACACCAGGGTATAATTCACCCCTCCACTTT
CASSTRDTPGYNSPLHF
>TRBV6-1|.|14|few|TRBJ1-1
TGTGCCAGCAGTGAATTGGGGGTAAACACTGAAGCTTTCTTT
CASSELGVNTEAFF
>TRBV28|.|12|many|TRBJ1-1
TGTGCCAGCGAGGGGGTGAACACTGAAGCTTTCTTT
CASEGVNTEAFF
>TRBV7-9|TRBD2|15|.|TRBJ2-3
TGTGCCAGCAGCAGACTAGCAACCGGAGAAGATACGCAGTATTTT
CASSRLATGEDTQYF
>TRBV7-2|.|15|.|TRBJ1-5
TGTGCCAGCAGCTTGACGGGGGCGCAGGGACAGCCCCAGCATTTT
CASSLTGAQGQPQHF
>TRBV28|.|16|many|TRBJ2-5
TGTGCCAGCAGTTTATTTAGTGGGATCCTACAAGAGACCCAGTACTTC
CASSLFSGILQETQYF
>TRBV5-1|.|14|many|TRBJ2-7
TGCGCCAGCAGCTTGGAGTGGCCACCCTACGAGCAGTACTTC
CASSLEWPPYEQYF
>TRBV20-1|TRBD2|11|.|TRBJ2-3
TGCAGTGTTGCCTCTAGCGGTACGCAGTATTTT
CSVASSGTQYF
>TRBV5-6|.|14|.|TRBJ1-5
TGTGCCAGCAGCTTGGGACAGCTCAATCAGCCCCAGCATTTT
CASSLGQLNQPQHF
>TRBV3-1|.|15|many|TRBJ2-2
TGTGCCAGCAGCCCTATGGAGCGTCACACCGGGGAGCTGTTTTTT
CASSPMERHTGELFF
>TRBV5-1|.|16|few|TRBJ2-2
TGCGCCAGCAGCACATCCGGGTCCCTGAACACCGGGGAGCTGTTTTTT
CASSTSGSLNTGELFF
>TRBV7-2|.|16|.|TRBJ2-1
TGTGCCAGCAGCTTAGTCGGCAGGGACCCCTACAATGAGCAGTTCTTC
CASSLVGRDPYNEQFF
>TRBV5-1|.|14|few|TRBJ2-7
TGCGCCAGCAGATTACAGGGCAACTCCTACGAGCAGTACTTC
CASRLQGNSYEQYF
>TRBV20-1|TRBD2|16|many|TRBJ2-1
TGCAGTGCTAGAGAGGTCCTAGCGGGCCCCTACAATGAGCAGTTCTTC
CSAREVLAGPYNEQFF
>TRBV28|.|16|many|TRBJ2-5
TGTGCCAGCAGTTTATCATACGGGAGCGTCCAAGAGACCCAGTACTTC
CASSLSYGSVQETQYF
>TRBV27|.|15|.|TRBJ1-6
TGTGCCAGCAGTTTCAGGGCGGACGTAAATTCACCCCTCCACTTT
CASSFRADVNSPLHF
>TRBV7-9|.|11|many|TRBJ2-7
TGTGCCAGCAGCCCGGACTACGAGCAGTACTTC
CASSPDYEQYF
>TRBV5-6|.|14|once|TRBJ1-2
TGTGCCAGCAGCTGGGGCCAGGCCAACTATGGCTACACCTTC
CASSWGQANYGYTF
>TRBV28|TRBD2|15|.|TRBJ2-1
TGTGCCAGCAGTACCCCAGCGGGAGTGGTGAATGAGCAGTTCTTC
CASSTPAGVVNEQFF
>TRBV13|TRBD1|15|.|TRBJ1-4
TGTGCCAGCAGCGACAGGGGTGTAACTAATGAAAAACTGTTTTTT
CASSDRGVTNEKLFF
>TRBV20-1|TRBD2|14|many|TRBJ2-7
TGCAGTGCTGGGACTAGCGAGAGACCCCTCGAGCAGTACTTC
CSAGTSERPLEQYF
>TRBV2|.|15|few|TRBJ1-2
TGTGCCAGCAGGGGAGATGGAGGGAAGATCTATGGCTACACCTTC
CASRGDGGKIYGYTF